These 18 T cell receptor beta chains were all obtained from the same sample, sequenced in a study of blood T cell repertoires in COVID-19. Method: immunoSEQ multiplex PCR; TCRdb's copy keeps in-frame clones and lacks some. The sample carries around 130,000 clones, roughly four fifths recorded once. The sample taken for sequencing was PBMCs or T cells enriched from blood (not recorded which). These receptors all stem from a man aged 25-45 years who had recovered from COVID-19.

The CDR3 DNA reads as TGCGCCAGCAGCCAAAATGGACAGGGCGAAAAACTGTTTTTT. Translating it yields CASSQNGQGEKLFF. This rearrangement joins TRBV5-1 to TRBJ1-4; 8 bases are shared with TRBD1. With V trimmed by 4 bases and J by 8 bases, 7 bases remained unmatched. This CDR3 region has 14 residues. Germline CDR1 reads SGHRS; CDR2 reads YFSETQ.

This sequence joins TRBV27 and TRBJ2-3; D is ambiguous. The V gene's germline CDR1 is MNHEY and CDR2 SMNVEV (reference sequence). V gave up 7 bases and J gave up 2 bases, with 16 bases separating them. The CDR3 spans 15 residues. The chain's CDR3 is CASTLFARNTDTQYF. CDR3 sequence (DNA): TGTGCCAGCACCCTTTTCGCGAGGAACACAGATACGCAGTATTTT.

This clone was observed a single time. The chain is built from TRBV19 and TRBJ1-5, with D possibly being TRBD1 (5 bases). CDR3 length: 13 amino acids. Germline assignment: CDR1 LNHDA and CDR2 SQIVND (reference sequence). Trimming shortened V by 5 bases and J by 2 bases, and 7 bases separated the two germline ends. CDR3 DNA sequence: TGTGCCAGTAGTGAACAGGGCAATCAGCCCCAGCATTTT. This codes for CASSEQGNQPQHF.

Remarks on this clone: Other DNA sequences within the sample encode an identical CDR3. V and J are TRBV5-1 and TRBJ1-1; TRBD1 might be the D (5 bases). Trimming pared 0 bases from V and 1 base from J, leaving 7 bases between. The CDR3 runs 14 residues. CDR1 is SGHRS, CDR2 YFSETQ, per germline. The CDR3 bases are TGCGCCAGCAGCTTGGATAGGGGGAACACTGAAGCTTTCTTT. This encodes CASSLDRGNTEAFF.

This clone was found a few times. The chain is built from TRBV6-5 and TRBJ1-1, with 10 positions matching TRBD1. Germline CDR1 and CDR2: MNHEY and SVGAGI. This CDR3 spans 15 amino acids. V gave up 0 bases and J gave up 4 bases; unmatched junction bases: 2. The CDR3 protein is CASSYSTGGRTEAFF. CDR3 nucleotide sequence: TGTGCCAGCAGTTACTCGACAGGGGGCCGCACTGAAGCTTTCTTT.

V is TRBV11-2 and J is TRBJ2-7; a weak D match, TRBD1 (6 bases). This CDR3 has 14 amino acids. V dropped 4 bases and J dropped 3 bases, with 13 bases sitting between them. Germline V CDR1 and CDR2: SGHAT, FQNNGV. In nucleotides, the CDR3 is TGTGCCAGCAGCTCTACGGTACAGGGCTACGAGCAGTACTTC. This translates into CASSSTVQGYEQYF.

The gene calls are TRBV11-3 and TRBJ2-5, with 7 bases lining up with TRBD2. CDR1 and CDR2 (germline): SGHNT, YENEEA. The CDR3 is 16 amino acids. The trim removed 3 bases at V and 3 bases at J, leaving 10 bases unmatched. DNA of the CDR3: TGTGCCAGCAGCTTGGGGTCCACTAGCGCAGAAGAGACCCAGTACTTC. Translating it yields CASSLGSTSAEETQYF.

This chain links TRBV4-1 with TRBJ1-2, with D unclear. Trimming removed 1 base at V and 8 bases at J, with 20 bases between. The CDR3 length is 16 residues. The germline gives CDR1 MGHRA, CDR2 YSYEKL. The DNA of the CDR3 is TGCGCCAGCAGCCAAGTTTCCGATCGAGGGAGTGTAGGCTACACCTTC. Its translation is CASSQVSDRGSVGYTF.

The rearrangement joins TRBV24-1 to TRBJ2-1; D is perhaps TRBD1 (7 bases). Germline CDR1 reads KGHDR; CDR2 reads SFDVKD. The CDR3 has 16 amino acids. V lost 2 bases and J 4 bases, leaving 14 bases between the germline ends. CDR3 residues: CATSDSRGQRYNEQFF. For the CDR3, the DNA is TGTGCCACCAGTGATTCGCGGGGACAGAGATACAATGAGCAGTTCTTC.

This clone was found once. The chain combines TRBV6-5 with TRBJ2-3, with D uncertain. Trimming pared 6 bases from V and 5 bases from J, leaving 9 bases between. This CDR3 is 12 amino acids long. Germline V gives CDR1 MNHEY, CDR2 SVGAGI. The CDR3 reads CASSPLGDTQYF. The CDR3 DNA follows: TGTGCCAGCAGCCCCCTCGGAGATACGCAGTATTTT.

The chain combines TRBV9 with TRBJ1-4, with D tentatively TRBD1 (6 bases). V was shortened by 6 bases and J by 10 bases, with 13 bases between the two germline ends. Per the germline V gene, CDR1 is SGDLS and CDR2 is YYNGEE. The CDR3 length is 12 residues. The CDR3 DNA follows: TGTGCCAGCAACCCAGGGGACGGAAAACTGTTTTTT. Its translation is CASNPGDGKLFF.

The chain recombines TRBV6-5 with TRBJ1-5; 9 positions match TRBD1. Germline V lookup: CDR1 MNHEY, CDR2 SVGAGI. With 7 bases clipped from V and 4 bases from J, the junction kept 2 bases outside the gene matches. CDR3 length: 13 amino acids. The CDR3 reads CASTGTGNQPQHF. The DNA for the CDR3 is TGTGCCAGCACCGGGACAGGGAATCAGCCCCAGCATTTT.

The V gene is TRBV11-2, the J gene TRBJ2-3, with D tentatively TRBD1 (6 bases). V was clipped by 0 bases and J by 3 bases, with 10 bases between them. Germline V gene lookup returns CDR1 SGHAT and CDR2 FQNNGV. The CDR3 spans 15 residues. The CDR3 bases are TGTGCCAGCAGCTTAGATGGTAGGGGGACAGATACGCAGTATTTT. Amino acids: CASSLDGRGTDTQYF.

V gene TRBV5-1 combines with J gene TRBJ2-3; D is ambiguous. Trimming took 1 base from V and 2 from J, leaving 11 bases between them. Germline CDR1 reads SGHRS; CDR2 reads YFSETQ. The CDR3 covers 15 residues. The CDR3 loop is CASSLSLEFTDTQYF. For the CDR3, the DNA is TGCGCCAGCAGCTTGAGTCTCGAGTTCACAGATACGCAGTATTTT.

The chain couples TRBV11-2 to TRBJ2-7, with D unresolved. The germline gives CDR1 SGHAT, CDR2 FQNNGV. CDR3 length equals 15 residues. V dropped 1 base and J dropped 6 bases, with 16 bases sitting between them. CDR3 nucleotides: TGTGCCAGCAGCTTAGGGTTCGGAGCGCAAAGCGAGCAGTACTTC. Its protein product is CASSLGFGAQSEQYF.

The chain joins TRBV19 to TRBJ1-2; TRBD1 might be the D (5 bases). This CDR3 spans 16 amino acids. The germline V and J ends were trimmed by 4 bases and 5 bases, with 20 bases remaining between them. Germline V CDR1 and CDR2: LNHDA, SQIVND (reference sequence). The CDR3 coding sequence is TGTGCCAGTAGTACCTCAGGTGGCAGGGTAGGGTATGGCTACACCTTC. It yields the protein CASSTSGGRVGYGYTF.

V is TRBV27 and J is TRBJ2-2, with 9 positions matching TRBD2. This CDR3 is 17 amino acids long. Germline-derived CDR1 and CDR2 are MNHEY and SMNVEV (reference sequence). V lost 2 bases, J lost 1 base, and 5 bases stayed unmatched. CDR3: CASSLDLAGLNTGELFF. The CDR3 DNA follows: TGTGCCAGCAGTTTAGACCTAGCGGGACTGAACACCGGGGAGCTGTTTTTT.

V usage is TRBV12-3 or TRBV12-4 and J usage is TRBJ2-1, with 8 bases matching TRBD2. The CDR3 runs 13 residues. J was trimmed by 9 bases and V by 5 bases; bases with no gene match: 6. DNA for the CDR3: TGTGCCAGCAGTGGGGGACTAGAGGGTGAGCAGTTCTTC. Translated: CASSGGLEGEQFF.